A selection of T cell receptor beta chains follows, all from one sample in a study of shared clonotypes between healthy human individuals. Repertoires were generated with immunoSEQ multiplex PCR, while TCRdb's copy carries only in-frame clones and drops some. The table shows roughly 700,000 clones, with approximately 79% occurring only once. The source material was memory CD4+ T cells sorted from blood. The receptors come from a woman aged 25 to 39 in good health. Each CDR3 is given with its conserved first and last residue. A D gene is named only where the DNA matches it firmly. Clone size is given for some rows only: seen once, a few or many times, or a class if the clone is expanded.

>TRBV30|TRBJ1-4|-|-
TGTGCCTGGAGGGGAGTAACTAATGAAAAACTGTTTTTT
CAWRGVTNEKLFF
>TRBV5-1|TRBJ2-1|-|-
TGCGCCAGCAGCTTATCATTCGGCAATGAGCAGTTCTTC
CASSLSFGNEQFF
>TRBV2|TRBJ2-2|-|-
TGTGCCAGCGCAAGACAGGAAAACACCGGGGAGCTGTTTTTT
CASARQENTGELFF
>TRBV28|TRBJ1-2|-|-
TGTGCCAGCATGTGGTCTGCTGGCTACACCTTC
CASMWSAGYTF
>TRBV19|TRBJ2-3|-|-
TGTGCCAGTAGTATGGTCGGAAGCACAGATACGCAGTATTTT
CASSMVGSTDTQYF
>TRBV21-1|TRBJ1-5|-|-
TGTGCCAGCACCTTAACAGGGCAGGCGAACGAACAGCCCCAGCATTTT
CASTLTGQANEQPQHF
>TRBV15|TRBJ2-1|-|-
TGTGCCACCAGGGACCTTAACTACAATGAGCAGTTCTTC
CATRDLNYNEQFF
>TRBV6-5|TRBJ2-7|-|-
TGTGCCAGCACTCAGGAGTCAAGTTCCAAGCAGTACTTC
CASTQESSSKQYF
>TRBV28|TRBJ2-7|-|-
TGTGCCAGCAGAGGAGGGCTAGCGAGCTACGAGCAGTACTTC
CASRGGLASYEQYF
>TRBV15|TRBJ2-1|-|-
TGTGCCACCAGCGCTCGACTAGGGTCCTTTAATGAGCAGTTCTTC
CATSARLGSFNEQFF
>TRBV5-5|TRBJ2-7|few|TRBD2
TGTGCCAGCAGCTTGGTACTAGCGGGCTCGTTGGAGCAGTACTTC
CASSLVLAGSLEQYF
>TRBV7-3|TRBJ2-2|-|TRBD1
TGTGCCAGCAGCCCTCAGCCGGGACAGCTTAACACCGGGGAGCTGTTTTTT
CASSPQPGQLNTGELFF
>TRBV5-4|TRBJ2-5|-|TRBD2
TGTGCCAGCAGTACTAGCGGGATGGAGACCCAGTACTTC
CASSTSGMETQYF
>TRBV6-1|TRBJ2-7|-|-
TGTGCCAGCACTCCGGGACAAGCCTCCTACGAGCAGTACTTC
CASTPGQASYEQYF
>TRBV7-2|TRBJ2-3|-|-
TGTGCCAGCAGCGCGGACTACTTAAGCACAGATACGCAGTATTTT
CASSADYLSTDTQYF
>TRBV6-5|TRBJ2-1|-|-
TGTGCCAGCAGGGACTGGGGGTCCTACAATGAGCAGTTCTTC
CASRDWGSYNEQFF
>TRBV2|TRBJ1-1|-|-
TGTGCCAGCAATCCCCAGGGTGCACCGAACACTGAAGCTTTCTTT
CASNPQGAPNTEAFF
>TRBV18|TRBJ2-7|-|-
TGTGCCAGCTCACCACCGTCTCGGTCAGCCTACGAGCAGTACTTC
CASSPPSRSAYEQYF
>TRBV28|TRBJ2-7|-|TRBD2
TGTGCCAGCAGTCTGGGACCCGGACTAGTCCACGAGCAGTACTTC
CASSLGPGLVHEQYF
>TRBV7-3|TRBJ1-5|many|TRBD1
TGTGCCAGCAGCGCCCTGAGGGACAGGGGTGAAAGGAGCAATCAGCCCCAGCATTTT
CASSALRDRGERSNQPQHF
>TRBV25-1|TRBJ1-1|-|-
TGTGCCAGCAGCCCTAAACAGAAAATTAGCGCTGAAGCTTTCTTT
CASSPKQKISAEAFF
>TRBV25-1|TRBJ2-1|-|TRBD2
TGTGCCAGCAGTGATGGGCGGGAGTCGTTCTATGAGCAGTTCTTC
CASSDGRESFYEQFF
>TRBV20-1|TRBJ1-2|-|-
TGCAGTGCTATTGACGCCCCCTGGAGGACCTTC
CSAIDAPWRTF
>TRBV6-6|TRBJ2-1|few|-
TGTGCCAGCAGTTACGCCGGACAGAGCTCCTACAATGAGCAGTTCTTC
CASSYAGQSSYNEQFF
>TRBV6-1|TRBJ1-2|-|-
TGTGCCAGCAGAGAATCAGAGTTTTACTATGGCTACACCTTC
CASRESEFYYGYTF
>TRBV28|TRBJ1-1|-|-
TGTGCCAGCAGTTTGCTCCTACGGGTGGGAGCTTTCTTT
CASSLLLRVGAFF
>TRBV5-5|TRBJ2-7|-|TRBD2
TGTGCCAGCAGCCTGGTTTATACTAGCGGATCCTACGAGCAGTACTTC
CASSLVYTSGSYEQYF
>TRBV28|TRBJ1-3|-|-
TGTGCCAGCAGGCCGCCGAGGGTCTCTGGAAACACCATATATTTT
CASRPPRVSGNTIYF
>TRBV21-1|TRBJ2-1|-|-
TGTGCCAGCAGCCGCCAGGGCATAACCTACAATGAGCAGTTCTTC
CASSRQGITYNEQFF
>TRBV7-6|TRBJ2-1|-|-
TGTGCCAGCAGCCAACCGGGACTCTACCAAAATGAGCAGTTCTTC
CASSQPGLYQNEQFF
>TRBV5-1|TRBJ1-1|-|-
TGCGCCAGCAGCTGGGGGTTAGCGAACACTGAAGCTTTCTTT
CASSWGLANTEAFF
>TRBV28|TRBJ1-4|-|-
TGTGCCAGCATGGCAGGAACTAATGAAAAACTGTTTTTT
CASMAGTNEKLFF
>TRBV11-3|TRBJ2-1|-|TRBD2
TGTGCCAGCAGCGCAAATCCGGGACTAGAGCAGTTCTTC
CASSANPGLEQFF
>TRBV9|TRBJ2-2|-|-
TGTGCCAGCAGCGTAGTATGGGGCACCGGGGAGCTGTTTTTT
CASSVVWGTGELFF
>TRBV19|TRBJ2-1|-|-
TGTGCCAGTAGAGAGGGAATCTTCTTC
CASREGIFF
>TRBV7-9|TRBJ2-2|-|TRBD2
TGTGCCAGCAGCTTGGCGGGAGGGACCGGGGAGCTGTTTTTT
CASSLAGGTGELFF
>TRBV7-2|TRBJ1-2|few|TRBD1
TGTGCCAGCAGCTCCTCTCCAGGACAGGCGAAGGGCTACACCTTC
CASSSSPGQAKGYTF
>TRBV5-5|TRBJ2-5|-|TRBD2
TGTGCCACCACCCTCTACGGAGCGGGACAAGAGACCCAGTACTTC
CATTLYGAGQETQYF
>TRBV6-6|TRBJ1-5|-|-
TGTGCCAGCAGTTCCCTACAGGGTTTACATCAGCCCCAGCATTTT
CASSSLQGLHQPQHF
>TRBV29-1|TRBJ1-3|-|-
TGCAGCGTTGGGGAGGACACCATATATTTT
CSVGEDTIYF
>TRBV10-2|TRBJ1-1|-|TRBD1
TGCGCCTGGGACAGGCCGTGGACTGAAGCTTTCTTT
CAWDRPWTEAFF
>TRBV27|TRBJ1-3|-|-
TGTGCCAGCGGAAGGTTATCTGGAAACACCATATATTTT
CASGRLSGNTIYF
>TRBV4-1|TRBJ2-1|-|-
TGCGCCAGCAGCCAAGTCGGCGATGAGCAGTTCTTC
CASSQVGDEQFF
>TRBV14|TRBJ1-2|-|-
TGTGCCAGCAGCCAAGGTCTCCGTACCACTGGCTACACCTTC
CASSQGLRTTGYTF
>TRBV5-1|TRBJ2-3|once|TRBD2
TGCGCCAGCAGCTTTTTGGCTAGCGGTAGCACAGATACGCAGTATTTT
CASSFLASGSTDTQYF
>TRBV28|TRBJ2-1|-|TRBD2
TGTGCCAGCAAGGAGTCCCGGGGGGGGAGCGATGAGCAGTTCTTC
CASKESRGGSDEQFF
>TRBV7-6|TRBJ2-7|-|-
TGTGCCAGCAGCCGACGAGGGGGAAGTGGCGAGCAGTACTTC
CASSRRGGSGEQYF
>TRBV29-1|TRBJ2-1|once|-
TGCAGCGTTGAAGTCTCGGACGCAGGGGTAGTCCAGTTCTTC
CSVEVSDAGVVQFF
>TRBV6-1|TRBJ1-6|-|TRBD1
TGTGCCAGCAGTGACCAAACAGGGGCGCGTACACTCTCCTATAATTCACCCCTCCACTTT
CASSDQTGARTLSYNSPLHF
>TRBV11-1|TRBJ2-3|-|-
TGTGCCAGCAGCCGTGGAGTGACAAGCACAGATACGCAGTATTTT
CASSRGVTSTDTQYF
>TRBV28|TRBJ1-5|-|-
TGTGCCAGCAGTTTCGGGGGGTATGGAGGGACCCAGCATTTT
CASSFGGYGGTQHF
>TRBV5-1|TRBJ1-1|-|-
TGCGCCAGCAGCTTTGGGGGGCTGGACACTGAAGCTTTCTTT
CASSFGGLDTEAFF
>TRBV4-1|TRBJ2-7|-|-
TGCGCCAGCAGCCAAACAGGTGGGATATCCTACGAGCAGTACTTC
CASSQTGGISYEQYF